These 29 T cell receptor beta chains originate from one sample sequenced in a study of T-cell reconstitution after alpha-beta-depleted transplantation in children. A TCRbeta library incorporating unique molecular identifiers was prepared. MiXCR was run by TCRdb on the PCR reads, yielding one entry per CDR3 protein. This table has about 1,000,000 distinct CDR3 sequences, around 30% appearing once. The material sequenced was PBMCs, mostly from graft donor cells, taken 360 days after TCRalphabeta/CD19-depleted stem cell transplant. All receptors derive from a boy under two years old who had a stem cell transplant for SCID, so the T cells may come from the graft donor.

The chain is built from TRBV29-1 and TRBJ2-7; TRBD1 might be the D (6 bases). The ends were cut back, 1 base at V and 6 bases at J, with 10 bases in the middle. CDR1 and CDR2 from the germline V gene are SQVTM and ANQGSEA. The CDR3 totals 12 residues. CDR3 in amino acids: CSVEVGGAEQYF. The DNA of the CDR3 is TGCAGCGTTGAAGTTGGGGGCGCCGAGCAGTACTTC.

This chain links TRBV5-1 with TRBJ1-4, with D perhaps TRBD1 (6 bases). Germline V gene data show CDR1 as SGHRS and CDR2 as YFSETQ. The CDR3 length is 15 residues. V was clipped by 1 base and J by 5 bases, with 12 bases between them. Here the CDR3 reads CASSLNRERNEKLFF. Written as DNA, the CDR3 is TGCGCCAGCAGCTTGAACAGGGAACGGAATGAAAAACTGTTTTTT.

This clonotype has a count of ten or more. CDR3 in amino acids: CSVEDGGTSDIQYF. In DNA form, the CDR3 reads TGCAGCGTTGAAGACGGCGGGACTAGCGACATTCAGTACTTC. The V gene is TRBV29-1, the J gene TRBJ2-4, with 10 bases that match TRBD2. This CDR3 is built from 14 residues. J lost 8 bases, V lost 0 bases, and 4 bases had no gene match. Germline CDR1 SQVTM, CDR2 ANQGSEA.

The chain links TRBV19 to TRBJ1-5; D call uncertain. V was trimmed by 4 bases and J by 7 bases, leaving 14 bases between them. Germline values: CDR1 LNHDA, CDR2 SQIVND (reference sequence). The CDR3 has 14 amino acids. This chain's CDR3 is CASSKEGDGQPQHF. The CDR3 DNA reads TGTGCCAGTAGTAAGGAGGGAGATGGCCAGCCCCAGCATTTT.

This clonotype came up a few times. This chain links TRBV5-5 with TRBJ2-7; TRBD2 matches 11 bases. J lost 0 bases, V lost 4 bases, and 9 bases had no gene match. CDR1 and CDR2 from the germline V gene are SGHKS and YYEKEE (reference sequence). This CDR3 region has 17 residues. CDR3 sequence reads: CASSPTGTSGSSYEQYF. Written as DNA, the CDR3 is TGTGCCAGCAGCCCCACCGGGACTAGCGGTTCCTCCTACGAGCAGTACTTC.

This clonotype has a single count. The chain combines TRBV7-3 with TRBJ2-1; D is perhaps TRBD1 or TRBD2 (6 bases each). CDR1 is SGHTA, CDR2 FQGTGA, per germline. The CDR3 sequence is 16 residues long. V lost 5 bases, J lost 6 bases, and 20 bases lay in between. This CDR3 is CASSPGDIGGPNEQFF. The CDR3 coding sequence is TGTGCCAGCAGCCCTGGAGATATCGGGGGCCCCAATGAGCAGTTCTTC.

V is TRBV28 and J is TRBJ2-4, with D tentatively TRBD2 (5 bases). V was trimmed by 5 bases and J by 2 bases, leaving 13 bases between them. The CDR3 extends over 15 amino acids. The germline V gene encodes CDR1 MDHEN and CDR2 SYDVKM. This CDR3 is CASSRGLPPKNIQYF. The CDR3, as DNA: TGTGCCAGCAGTCGCGGGCTCCCACCCAAAAACATTCAGTACTTC.

This clonotype was seen a few times. The gene calls are TRBV7-9 and TRBJ1-1; TRBD1 aligns across 7 bases. Germline V CDR1 and CDR2: SEHNR, FQNEAQ (reference sequence). This CDR3 comprises 13 residues. The V and J ends lost 5 bases and 4 bases, in that order; junction bases with no gene match: 4. The CDR3 region has the DNA TGTGCCAGCAGCACACAGGGGAGCACTGAAGCTTTCTTT. This translates into CASSTQGSTEAFF.

The count of this clonotype is one. V is TRBV4-1 and J is TRBJ1-5; unclear D gene. Trimming left V 3 bases short and J 7 bases short, with 13 bases between. Germline V gives CDR1 MGHRA, CDR2 YSYEKL. The CDR3 loop spans 14 amino acids. The CDR3 sequence is CASSQIGMGQPQHF. CDR3 bases: TGCGCCAGCAGCCAGATCGGGATGGGACAGCCCCAGCATTTT.

The chain links TRBV7-9 to TRBJ2-1, with 10 nucleotides matching TRBD2. With V trimmed by 3 bases and J by 9 bases, 5 bases remained unmatched. Germline V lookup: CDR1 SEHNR, CDR2 FQNEAQ (reference sequence). The CDR3 covers 14 residues. The CDR3 coding sequence is TGTGCCAGCAGCTTTGAGCGGGGGGGCCTTGAGCAGTTCTTC. Translated: CASSFERGGLEQFF.

The V gene is TRBV29-1, the J gene TRBJ1-2; D might be TRBD1 (5 bases). V dropped 4 bases and J dropped 6 bases, with 12 bases sitting between them. The CDR3 extends over 12 amino acids. Per germline, CDR1 SQVTM and CDR2 ANQGSEA. The DNA of the CDR3 is TGCAGCGTTGTGGTTGGGGGACATGGCTACACCTTC. It translates to CSVVVGGHGYTF.

This clonotype was counted between two and nine times. V is TRBV24-1 and J is TRBJ1-5, with a weak D call TRBD1 (6 bases). Germline V gene data show CDR1 as KGHDR and CDR2 as SFDVKD. V lost 7 bases and J 1 base, leaving 10 bases between the germline ends. CDR3 length: 14 residues. CDR3 region: CATSSGGSNQPQHF. The CDR3 region has the DNA TGTGCCACCAGCAGCGGGGGCAGCAATCAGCCCCAGCATTTT.

This clonotype was seen more than once but under ten times. The rearrangement uses TRBV6-5 and TRBJ2-2; 7 bases map to TRBD1. Trimming at V came to 2 bases and at J to 4 bases, leaving 1 base not matched to a gene. This CDR3 is built from 14 residues. Germline V CDR1 and CDR2: MNHEY, SVGAGI. CDR3 region: CASSYHRGTGELFF. The CDR3 bases are TGTGCCAGCAGTTACCACAGGGGCACCGGGGAGCTGTTTTTT.

The genes are TRBV20-1 and TRBJ1-1; 9 bases align to TRBD1. Losses at the gene ends were 3 bases for V and 5 bases for J; bases not matched to a gene: 7. The CDR3 is 14 residues long. CDR1 and CDR2 (germline): DFQATT, SNEGSKA (reference sequence). The CDR3 spells CSASPGTGWTEAFF. CDR3 in DNA: TGCAGTGCTAGCCCCGGGACAGGGTGGACTGAAGCTTTCTTT.

The sample holds a few counts of this clonotype. This CDR3 reads CASTQLTGGNEQFF. CDR3 nucleotides: TGTGCCAGCACCCAGCTCACAGGGGGCAATGAGCAGTTCTTC. This chain uses TRBV12-3 or TRBV12-4 with TRBJ2-1, with 8 bases fitting TRBD1. The CDR3 extends over 14 amino acids. With V trimmed by 7 bases and J by 6 bases, 8 bases remained unmatched.

The genes are TRBV7-2 and TRBJ2-7; 8 bases align to TRBD2. The junction had 8 bases not matched to a gene; V was cut back by 7 bases and J by 0 bases. Germline assignment: CDR1 SGHTA and CDR2 FQGNSA. CDR3 size: 15 residues. The CDR3 is CASNKAGGNSYEQYF. CDR3 DNA sequence: TGTGCCAGCAACAAGGCGGGGGGCAACTCCTACGAGCAGTACTTC.

Only a few counts were recorded for this clonotype. The chain has TRBV15 and TRBJ2-4; the D gene is possibly TRBD1 (5 bases). The CDR3 has 17 residues. V dropped 3 bases and J dropped 0 bases, with 15 bases sitting between them. The V gene's germline CDR1 is LNHNV and CDR2 YYDKDF (reference sequence). Here the CDR3 DNA reads TGTGCCACCAGCAGGACAGATCGGCGGCTAGCCAAAAACATTCAGTACTTC. Translating gives CATSRTDRRLAKNIQYF.

In its sample, this clonotype was seen a few times. The chain is built from TRBV20-1 and TRBJ2-5; D call uncertain. The CDR3 is 12 residues long. Trimming stripped 5 bases from V and 7 bases from J, with 14 bases between. Per germline, CDR1 DFQATT and CDR2 SNEGSKA (reference sequence). Here the CDR3 DNA reads TGCAGTGCTCGCAGGTTGGGGTGGACCCAGTACTTC. It translates to CSARRLGWTQYF.

This clonotype was seen more than once but under ten times. The CDR3 DNA follows: TGTGCCAGCAGCCAAGATGCGGCCAGCGCGTGGGAGCTGTTTTTT. This sequence encodes CASSQDAASAWELFF. The chain joins TRBV4-2 to TRBJ2-2; D is unresolved. Trimming pared 0 bases from V and 9 bases from J, leaving 14 bases between. This CDR3 spans 15 amino acids. Germline loops: CDR1 LGHNA, CDR2 YNFKEQ.

The rearrangement joins TRBV12-3 or TRBV12-4 to TRBJ2-3; TRBD2 aligns across 7 bases. V shed 5 bases and J 5 bases; nucleotides not matched to a gene: 10. The length of the CDR3 is 15 residues. The CDR3 sequence: CASSRGGPVLDTQYF. CDR3 sequence (DNA): TGTGCCAGCAGTCGCGGGGGTCCCGTTTTAGATACGCAGTATTTT.

This clonotype has only a few counts. The chain has TRBV20-1 and TRBJ2-5; either TRBD1 or TRBD2 may fit D (5 bases each). Trimming removed 3 bases at V and 5 bases at J, with 16 bases between. From germline, CDR1 is DFQATT and CDR2 SNEGSKA (reference sequence). The CDR3 extends over 14 amino acids. The CDR3 sequence is CSARGRTPWETQYF. In nucleotides, the CDR3 is TGCAGTGCTAGGGGACGGACCCCCTGGGAGACCCAGTACTTC.

This chain connects TRBV30 to TRBJ2-1; possibly TRBD1 for D (5 bases). Germline V gene lookup returns CDR1 GTSNPN and CDR2 SVGIG (reference sequence). V lost 4 bases and J 5 bases, leaving 12 bases between the germline ends. There are 13 residues in the CDR3. The CDR3 DNA sequence: TGTGCCTGGAATGCAGACAGCAACAATGAGCAGTTCTTC. Translating it yields CAWNADSNNEQFF. Using reference TRBV30 and TRBJ2-1 for the parts outside the CDR3, the full variable domain is SQTIHQWPATLVQPVGSPLSLECTVEGTSNPNLYWYRQAAGRGLQLLFYSVGIGQISSEVPQNLSASRPQDRQFILSSKKLLLSDSGFYLCAWNADSNNEQFFGPGTRLTVL.

This clonotype occurred many times. The gene calls are TRBV29-1 and TRBJ2-1; 8 bases align to TRBD2. The CDR3 has 21 amino acids. The trim removed 0 bases at V and 0 bases at J, leaving 19 bases unmatched. Germline assignment: CDR1 SQVTM and CDR2 ANQGSEA. The CDR3 region has the DNA TGCAGCGTTGAAGATCTCCCCAAGCTCGGCTCACTAGCGGTCTCCTACAATGAGCAGTTCTTC. It is translated as CSVEDLPKLGSLAVSYNEQFF.

There are a few counts of this clonotype. The chain links TRBV6-5 to TRBJ2-3; D is undetermined. Germline V gene data show CDR1 as MNHEY and CDR2 as SVGAGI. V shed 0 bases and J shed 4 bases, with 17 bases lying between them. CDR3 length: 17 residues. CDR3 loop: CASSYSSPQQSADTQYF. DNA of the CDR3: TGTGCCAGCAGTTACTCTTCCCCCCAGCAGTCGGCAGATACGCAGTATTTT.

This clonotype was recorded many times. CDR3 residues: CASSQVGTGLETQYF. CDR3 bases: TGTGCCAGCAGCCAAGTGGGGACAGGGTTGGAGACCCAGTACTTC. The rearrangement uses TRBV4-2 and TRBJ2-5; 9 bases are shared with TRBD1. Germline-derived CDR1 and CDR2 are LGHNA and YNFKEQ. CDR3 length equals 15 residues. The V and J ends lost 1 base and 5 bases, in that order; junction bases with no gene match: 5.

The rearrangement joins TRBV12-3 or TRBV12-4 to TRBJ2-7; 7 positions match TRBD1. This CDR3 comprises 14 residues. V shed 6 bases and J 3 bases; nucleotides not matched to a gene: 8. The chain's CDR3 is CASSVMTGIYEQYF. In DNA, the CDR3 is TGTGCCAGCAGCGTAATGACAGGGATCTACGAGCAGTACTTC.

The V call is TRBV4-1, the J call TRBJ1-1; no clear D. The germline CDR1 and CDR2 sequences are MGHRA and YSYEKL. The CDR3 consists of 12 residues. V dropped 3 bases and J dropped 7 bases, with 9 bases sitting between them. CDR3 bases: TGCGCCAGCAGCCAGGGATCTATTGAAGCTTTCTTT. It codes for CASSQGSIEAFF.

The V gene is TRBV20-1, the J gene TRBJ2-1, with 12 bases lining up with TRBD1. V dropped 8 bases and J dropped 0; count of bases not matched to a gene: 11. The CDR3 consists of 17 residues. Per the germline V gene, CDR1 is DFQATT and CDR2 is SNEGSKA (reference sequence). CDR3 sequence: CSSSGQGAHGSYNEQFF. For the CDR3, the DNA is TGCAGTTCCTCGGGACAGGGGGCGCACGGCTCCTACAATGAGCAGTTCTTC.

This clonotype was seen a few times. This sequence joins TRBV5-6 and TRBJ2-5; D may be TRBD2 (5 bases). Trimming removed 3 bases from V and 5 bases from J, with 8 bases in between. Per germline, CDR1 SGHDT and CDR2 YYEEEE. The CDR3 has 12 amino acids. This CDR3 is CASSSGSETQYF. As DNA, the CDR3 is TGTGCCAGCAGCTCGGGGTCGGAGACCCAGTACTTC.